A selection of T cell receptor beta chains follows, all from one sample in a study of human T cells and chemical hapten exposure. TCRdb reprocessed the 5' RACE reads with MiXCR, giving one entry per CDR3 protein. The table includes 110,000 or so distinct CDR3 sequences, around a fifth detected once. The receptors here all came from a human donor in good health. Each CDR3 is given with its conserved first and last residue. Fields, in order: clone size, J gene, CDR3 length, V gene, D gene, CDR3 protein, CDR3 DNA. A D gene is named only where the DNA matches it firmly. Expanded clones are given a class, and other clones once, few, many or no size at all.

clone size: -; J gene: TRBJ2-5; CDR3 length: 13; V gene: TRBV7-2; D gene: -; CDR3 protein: CASSSFLRETQYF; CDR3 DNA: TGTGCCAGCAGCTCGTTCCTGAGGGAGACCCAGTACTTC
clone size: -; J gene: TRBJ2-3; CDR3 length: 15; V gene: TRBV4-1; D gene: TRBD2; CDR3 protein: CASSQDGRGADTQYF; CDR3 DNA: TGCGCCAGCAGCCAAGACGGGAGGGGCGCAGATACGCAGTATTTT
clone size: -; J gene: TRBJ2-5; CDR3 length: 14; V gene: TRBV6-5; D gene: TRBD2; CDR3 protein: CASSYSAGGETQYF; CDR3 DNA: TGTGCCAGCAGTTACTCGGCGGGAGGAGAGACCCAGTACTTC
clone size: -; J gene: TRBJ2-1; CDR3 length: 13; V gene: TRBV10-1; D gene: -; CDR3 protein: CASSPSGDNEQFF; CDR3 DNA: TGCGCCAGCAGCCCTTCAGGAGACAATGAGCAGTTCTTC
clone size: few; J gene: TRBJ2-1; CDR3 length: 14; V gene: TRBV28; D gene: -; CDR3 protein: CASSGPKTYNEQFF; CDR3 DNA: TGTGCCAGCAGTGGACCAAAAACTTACAATGAGCAGTTCTTC
clone size: -; J gene: TRBJ2-7; CDR3 length: 13; V gene: TRBV29-1; D gene: TRBD1; CDR3 protein: CSASGDRGNEQYF; CDR3 DNA: TGCAGCGCCTCCGGGGACAGGGGTAACGAGCAGTACTTC
clone size: few; J gene: TRBJ2-7; CDR3 length: 13; V gene: TRBV29-1; D gene: TRBD1; CDR3 protein: CSLPGQSSYEQYF; CDR3 DNA: TGCAGCCTCCCGGGACAGAGCTCCTACGAGCAGTACTTC
clone size: -; J gene: TRBJ2-1; CDR3 length: 16; V gene: TRBV5-1; D gene: -; CDR3 protein: CASSLDVPSVNNEQFF; CDR3 DNA: TGCGCCAGCAGCTTGGACGTCCCTAGCGTGAACAATGAGCAGTTCTTC
clone size: -; J gene: TRBJ1-4; CDR3 length: 17; V gene: TRBV4-1; D gene: TRBD1; CDR3 protein: CASSQVWVRDRDEKLFF; CDR3 DNA: TGCGCCAGCAGCCAAGTGTGGGTACGGGACAGGGATGAAAAACTGTTTTTT
clone size: few; J gene: TRBJ2-7; CDR3 length: 15; V gene: TRBV7-2; D gene: TRBD2; CDR3 protein: CASSLASGSQYEQYF; CDR3 DNA: TGTGCCAGCAGCTTGGCTAGCGGGAGTCAATACGAGCAGTACTTC
clone size: few; J gene: TRBJ1-5; CDR3 length: 14; V gene: TRBV10-3; D gene: TRBD1; CDR3 protein: CAIRDTGVNQPQHF; CDR3 DNA: TGTGCCATCAGGGATACAGGGGTCAATCAGCCCCAGCATTTT
clone size: -; J gene: TRBJ2-3; CDR3 length: 15; V gene: TRBV5-1; D gene: -; CDR3 protein: CASSSQPGATDTQYF; CDR3 DNA: TGCGCCAGCAGCTCTCAGCCCGGGGCCACAGATACGCAGTATTTT
clone size: few; J gene: TRBJ1-1; CDR3 length: 15; V gene: TRBV12-3/TRBV12-4; D gene: -; CDR3 protein: CASSPPAGANTEAFF; CDR3 DNA: TGTGCCAGCAGTCCGCCGGCAGGGGCGAACACTGAAGCTTTCTTT
clone size: -; J gene: TRBJ1-1; CDR3 length: 15; V gene: TRBV10-3; D gene: -; CDR3 protein: CAISESSDPNTEAFF; CDR3 DNA: TGTGCCATCAGTGAGTCTAGCGACCCGAACACTGAAGCTTTCTTT
clone size: -; J gene: TRBJ1-5; CDR3 length: 14; V gene: TRBV20-1; D gene: -; CDR3 protein: CSATFLGPNQPQHF; CDR3 DNA: TGCAGTGCCACTTTCTTGGGGCCGAATCAGCCCCAGCATTTT
clone size: few; J gene: TRBJ1-3; CDR3 length: 12; V gene: TRBV28; D gene: -; CDR3 protein: CASKTPGNTIYF; CDR3 DNA: TGTGCCAGCAAAACCCCTGGAAACACCATATATTTT
clone size: -; J gene: TRBJ2-7; CDR3 length: 17; V gene: TRBV19; D gene: TRBD2; CDR3 protein: CASSILLRLAGGDEQYF; CDR3 DNA: TGTGCCAGTAGTATACTCCTCCGACTAGCGGGAGGCGACGAGCAGTACTTC
clone size: few; J gene: TRBJ2-1; CDR3 length: 15; V gene: TRBV11-2; D gene: TRBD2; CDR3 protein: CASRLAGPAIDEQFF; CDR3 DNA: TGTGCCAGCAGATTAGCGGGACCCGCAATCGACGAGCAGTTCTTC
clone size: -; J gene: TRBJ2-1; CDR3 length: 16; V gene: TRBV27; D gene: TRBD2; CDR3 protein: CASSLRAGGSYNEQFF; CDR3 DNA: TGTGCCAGCAGTTTAAGGGCGGGAGGCTCCTACAATGAGCAGTTCTTC
clone size: -; J gene: TRBJ1-2; CDR3 length: 18; V gene: TRBV12-5; D gene: TRBD1; CDR3 protein: CASGLELLGDRGQYGYTF; CDR3 DNA: TGTGCTAGTGGTTTGGAACTCTTGGGGGACAGGGGGCAGTACGGCTACACCTTC
clone size: -; J gene: TRBJ2-3; CDR3 length: 16; V gene: TRBV15; D gene: -; CDR3 protein: CATSRGSGSPPDTQYF; CDR3 DNA: TGTGCCACCAGCAGAGGTAGTGGGAGTCCCCCAGATACGCAGTATTTT
clone size: few; J gene: TRBJ2-5; CDR3 length: 16; V gene: TRBV7-7; D gene: TRBD1; CDR3 protein: CASSPGGLDGPETQYF; CDR3 DNA: TGTGCTAGCAGCCCAGGGGGTTTGGACGGGCCGGAGACCCAGTACTTC